This record covers a single TCR beta chain. Its binding antigen is unknown. Base qualities are not provided; no much larger clone lies one nucleotide away. The sample comes from a study of shared clonotypes between healthy human individuals (dated by TCRdb to the early 2020s). Regarding the complete study: The cohort comprised two women and a few men aged 18 to 49 years. For each donor, CD4 naive and CD4 memory were each run on three plates, CD8 naive on two plates, and CD8 memory on one plate. Blood TCR repertoires of a handful of healthy adults were deeply sequenced to estimate repertoire size and the extent of clonotype sharing between individuals. To increase sequencing depth and limit assay-specific biases, different laboratories used diverse techniques to prepare libraries and sequence TCR repertoires. Per donor, leukapheresis produced somewhere between about 0.85 and 8.9 billion PBMCs. What the authors observed across the whole study: Naive subsets generally had larger estimated clonotype richness than memory subsets. The small number of donors limited the genetic and exposure-history diversity represented. Across four donors, around 5.4% of naive CD4, over 3% of naive CD8, around 2.5% of memory CD4, and under 0.45% of memory CD8 clonotypes were shared. Rarefaction of sorted-subset datasets indicated incomplete sequencing despite the large sequencing depth. Sampling was restricted to blood, and TCR repertoires in tissue are likely to differ from TCR repertoires in blood. Pairwise subsampling led to the expectation that sequencing depth would affect the degree of clonotype sharing among donors. Higher generation probabilities were observed for clonotypes shared by all four sorted-subset donors than for non-shared clonotypes.

CD8 naive samples were obtained by positive selection for CCR7 among CD45RO-negative cells, yielding a CD45RA+CCR7+ population from which TemRA cells were excluded. The donors were healthy, HIV-negative adults with no recently reported acute infections or vaccinations. Every donor was a Caucasian adult residing in Nashville, Tennessee, USA. After blood collection by leukapheresis, PBMCs were isolated using Ficoll-Histopaque density gradient centrifugation and then cryopreserved in the vapor phase of liquid nitrogen. Purity and quantity of every magnetically sorted T cell population were checked by analytical flow cytometry. Each sorted fraction had its genomic DNA isolated and then quantified by UV absorbance on a Nanodrop 2000c. Using the deep immunoSEQ assay, TCR CDR3 regions were amplified from genomic DNA by multiplex PCR. Extracted genomic DNA from each cell subset was spread evenly across all wells of several immunoSEQ 96-well plates, with each plate serving as a replicate. For sorted subsets, each replicate PCR was loaded with approximately 0.2 ug genomic DNA, equivalent to approximately 33,000 T cell genomes. Purified libraries were quantified with a Qubit 3.0 fluorometer, sized on a Bioanalyzer 2100, and re-quantified with the KAPA Library Quantification kit. Every immunoSEQ 96-well plate was sequenced on a dedicated single-read 150-cycle Illumina NextSeq 550 flow cell. On the authors' methods: Because the immunoSEQ output included only junctional sequences and no quality scores, the filtering could not be the same as the filtering used for full-length reads. To assign V/J genes and CDR3, sequences were annotated using PyIR, a Python wrapper for IgBLAST v1.9, with IMGT germline references. Reads with weak V/J assignments (E-value above 1e-6), missing CDR3, stop codons, out-of-frame junctions, or ambiguous translated residues were removed. A V3J clonotype was defined by an identical inferred V gene, J gene, and CDR3 amino acid sequence. Percentage overlap between repertoires was calculated by dividing the number of shared unique clonotypes by the size of the smaller repertoire. Three approaches were used to assess repertoire richness: RTK rarefaction, the Chao1 estimator, and Recon v2.1 estimates of unobserved clonotypes. For all TCRbeta clonotypes obtained by the gDNA method from a few donors, generation probabilities were computed with OLGA. TCRdb obtained this table from immuneACCESS and retained in-frame rearrangements with V and J assigned. These tables miss some clones; where compared with another copy, unresolved V genes account for less than half of the shortfall, and the remainder is unexplained. Clone size and V and J calls were adopted from that table, with D and trimming inferred from the DNA. This sample lists around 2,000,000 clones; around 96% were detected once. 1.2% of the sample is in the top ten clones.

This receptor was identified in a man between 18 and 29 years old in good health. Sequenced input: naive CD8+ T cells sorted from blood. The cell subset or site label of this sample denotes: CD45RA+CCR7+.

CDR3 sequence: CASSPSPAGHKQYF. In nucleotides, the sequence is TGTGCCAGCAGTCCCTCCCCCGCAGGGCACAAGCAGTACTTC. The V and J genes are TRBV28 and TRBJ2-7, and possibly TRBD1, on 5 matching bases. The germline ends are 19 bases apart after V is trimmed by 5 bases and J by 8 bases. Inclusive of the bounding cysteine and phenylalanine, the CDR3 is 14 residues long. The sequence is cut down to CDR3 DNA, 42 bases in frame from base 1. The germline V gene sets CDR1 to MDHEN and CDR2 to SYDVKM. Joined to the reference TRBV28 and TRBJ2-7 proteins, this CDR3 gives the full variable domain: DVKVTQSSRYLVKRTGEKVFLECVQDMDHENMFWYRQDPGLGLRLIYFSYDVKMKEKGDIPEGYSVSREKKERFSLILESASTNQTSMYLCASSPSPAGHKQYFGPGTRLTVT.